Below, one T cell receptor (beta chain) is given with its context. What it recognizes is unknown. Germline V gives CDR1 ENHRY, CDR2 SYGVKD. CDR3 length equals 15 residues. The V gene lost 6 bases and the J gene lost 5 bases, with 19 bases spanning the gap. The source of the sample is a study of shared clonotypes between healthy human individuals. Background on the study: Three CD4 naive, three CD4 memory, two CD8 naive and one CD8 memory plate were used per donor. General study points: Generation probability values for non-shared clonotypes were lower than those for clonotypes shared by all four donors.

Data came from immunoSEQ multiplex PCR; TCRdb stores just in-frame clones and leaves some out. The sample records roughly 1,500,000 clones, 98% to 99% being singletons. The sample was naive CD4+ T cells sorted from blood. Subset in this sample: CD45RA+ positively selected. The sequence was obtained from a man younger than 45 in good health. This chain links TRBV10-3 with TRBJ2-5; tentatively, D is TRBD2 (7 bases). The CDR3 DNA sequence: TGTGCCATCAGATCGTACGGGGGGCTGGGTGAGACCCAGTACTTC. Its translation is CAIRSYGGLGETQYF.